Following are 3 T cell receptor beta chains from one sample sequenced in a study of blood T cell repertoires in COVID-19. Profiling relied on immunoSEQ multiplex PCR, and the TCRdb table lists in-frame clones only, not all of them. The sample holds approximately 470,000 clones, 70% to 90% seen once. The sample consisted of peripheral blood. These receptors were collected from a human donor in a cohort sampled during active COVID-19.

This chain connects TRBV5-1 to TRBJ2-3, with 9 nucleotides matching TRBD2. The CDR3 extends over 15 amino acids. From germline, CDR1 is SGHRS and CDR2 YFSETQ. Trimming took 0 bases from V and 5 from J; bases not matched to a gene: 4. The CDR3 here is CASSLDFSGGDTQYF. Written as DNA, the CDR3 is TGCGCCAGCAGCTTGGACTTTAGCGGGGGAGATACGCAGTATTTT.

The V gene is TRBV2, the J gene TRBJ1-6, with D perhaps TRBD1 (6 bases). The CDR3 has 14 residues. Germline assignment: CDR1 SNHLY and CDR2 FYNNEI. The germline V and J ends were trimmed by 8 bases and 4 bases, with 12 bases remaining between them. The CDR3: CASFRDKYNSPLHF. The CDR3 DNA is TGTGCCAGCTTCCGGGACAAATATAATTCACCCCTCCACTTT.

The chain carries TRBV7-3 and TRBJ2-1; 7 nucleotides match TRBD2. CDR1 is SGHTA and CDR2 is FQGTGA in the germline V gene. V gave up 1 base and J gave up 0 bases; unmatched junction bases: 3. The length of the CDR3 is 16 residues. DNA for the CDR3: TGTGCCAGCAGCTTAAACCCTAGCGGCTCCTACAATGAGCAGTTCTTC. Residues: CASSLNPSGSYNEQFF.